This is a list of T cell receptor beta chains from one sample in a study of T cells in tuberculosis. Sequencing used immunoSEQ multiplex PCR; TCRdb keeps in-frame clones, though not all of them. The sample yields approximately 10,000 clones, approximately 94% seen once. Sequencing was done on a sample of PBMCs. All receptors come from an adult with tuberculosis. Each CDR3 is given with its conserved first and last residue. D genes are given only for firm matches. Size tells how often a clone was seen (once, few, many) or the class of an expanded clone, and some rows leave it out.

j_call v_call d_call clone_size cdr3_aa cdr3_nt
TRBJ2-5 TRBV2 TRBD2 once CASKPSGGRETQYF TGTGCCAGCAAGCCTAGCGGGGGCCGGGAGACCCAGTACTTC
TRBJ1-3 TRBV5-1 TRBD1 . CASSSGTGAGNTIYF TGCGCCAGCAGCTCCGGGACAGGGGCCGGAAACACCATATATTTT
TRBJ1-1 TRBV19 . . CASSPQGFTEAFF TGTGCCAGTAGTCCTCAGGGGTTCACTGAAGCTTTCTTT
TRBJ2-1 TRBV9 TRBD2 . CASSAPRRGGPDEQFF TGTGCCAGCAGCGCCCCTCGGCGGGGGGGCCCGGATGAGCAGTTCTTC
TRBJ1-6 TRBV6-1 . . CASNMNSPLHF TGTGCCAGCAATATGAATTCACCCCTCCACTTT
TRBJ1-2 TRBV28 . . CASSFGLVRGGYTF TGTGCCAGCAGTTTCGGTTTGGTTAGAGGTGGCTACACCTTC
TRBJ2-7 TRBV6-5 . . CASSYDRTPPYEQYF TGTGCCAGCAGTTATGACAGAACTCCGCCCTACGAGCAGTACTTC
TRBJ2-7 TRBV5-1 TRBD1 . CASTQTGQGMREQYF TGCGCCAGCACCCAGACGGGACAGGGGATGAGGGAGCAGTACTTC
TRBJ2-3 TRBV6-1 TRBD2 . CASTLAVLPDTQYF TGTGCCAGCACGCTAGCGGTGTTGCCAGATACGCAGTATTTT
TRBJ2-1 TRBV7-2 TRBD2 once CASSPGLARRGEQFF TGTGCCAGCAGCCCGGGACTAGCGCGTCGGGGTGAGCAGTTCTTC
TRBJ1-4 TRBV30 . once CAWSVEDSFNEKLFF TGTGCCTGGAGTGTAGAGGACAGCTTTAATGAAAAACTGTTTTTT
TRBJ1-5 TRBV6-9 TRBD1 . CASSLGDRNQPQHF TGTGCCAGCTCCTTAGGGGACAGAAATCAGCCCCAGCATTTT
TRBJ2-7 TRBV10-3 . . CAISDGGAYEQYF TGTGCCATCAGTGACGGCGGGGCCTACGAGCAGTACTTC
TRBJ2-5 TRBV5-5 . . CASSSLAVQETQYF TGTGCCAGCAGCTCCTTAGCGGTCCAAGAGACCCAGTACTTC
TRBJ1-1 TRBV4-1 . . CASSRPDSIDTEAFF TGCGCCAGCAGCCGCCCGGACAGTATAGACACTGAAGCTTTCTTT
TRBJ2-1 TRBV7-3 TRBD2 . CASSLWSSGGNNEQFF TGTGCCAGCAGCTTATGGTCGAGCGGGGGGAACAATGAGCAGTTCTTC
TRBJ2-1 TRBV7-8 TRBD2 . CASSPQRERLAYNEQFF TGTGCCAGCAGCCCCCAGCGGGAGAGATTGGCCTACAATGAGCAGTTCTTC
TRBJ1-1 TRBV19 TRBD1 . CASSDFLDRRNTEAFF TGTGCCAGTAGTGATTTCCTGGACAGGAGGAACACTGAAGCTTTCTTT
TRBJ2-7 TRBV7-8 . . CASSLVVDLPYEQYF TGTGCCAGCAGCTTAGTAGTGGACTTACCCTACGAGCAGTACTTC
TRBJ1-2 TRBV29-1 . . CSASRQVYGYTF TGCAGCGCATCGAGACAGGTATATGGCTACACCTTC
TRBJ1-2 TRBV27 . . CASSLKAGDGYTF TGTGCCAGCAGTTTAAAGGCAGGGGATGGCTACACCTTC
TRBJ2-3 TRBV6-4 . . CASRPHPRETKGDTQYF TGTGCCAGCAGGCCCCATCCCCGGGAGACCAAGGGAGATACGCAGTATTTT
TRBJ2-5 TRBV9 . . CASSLSPLSRGSAQYF TGTGCCAGCAGCCTTTCTCCTTTGTCCCGAGGGTCGGCCCAGTACTTC